One and the same sample provided the 25 T cell receptor beta chains below, sequenced in a study of graft-versus-host responses after intestinal transplantation. Assay used: immunoSEQ multiplex PCR; TCRdb lists only in-frame clones, some missing. The sample shows 80,000 to 100,000 clones, about nine tenths of them seen only once. Their target antigens are unknown. Specimen: unstimulated CD4+ T cells sorted from spleen or lymph node cells, collected before transplant. The receptors were gathered from a human donor who was the organ donor for an intestinal transplant.

Turning to this clone: Other DNA sequences within the sample encode an identical CDR3. The V gene is TRBV19, the J gene TRBJ2-5; D gene unclear. From germline, CDR1 is LNHDA and CDR2 SQIVND (reference sequence). Deletions cut 2 bases from V and 5 bases from J, with 3 bases between. CDR3 length equals 11 residues. CDR3 region: CASSISETQYF. The DNA of the CDR3 is TGTGCCAGTAGTATATCGGAGACCCAGTACTTC. Combining the CDR3 with reference TRBV19 and TRBJ2-5 gives the whole variable domain DGGITQSPKYLFRKEGQNVTLSCEQNLNHDAMYWYRQDPGQGLRLIYYSQIVNDFQKGDIAEGYSVSREKKESFPLTVTSAQKNPTAFYLCASSISETQYFGPGTRLLVL.

This chain connects TRBV4-1 to TRBJ2-7, with 10 bases aligning to TRBD2. CDR1 and CDR2 from the germline V gene are MGHRA and YSYEKL. The CDR3 totals 14 residues. Trimming cost V 5 bases and J 3 bases; bases outside gene matches: 4. In nucleotides, the CDR3 is TGCGCCAGCAGCTTGGAGCGGGGGGGCTACGAGCAGTACTTC. Amino acid sequence: CASSLERGGYEQYF.

The sample holds one count of this clone. CDR3 DNA sequence: TGTGCCAGCAGCCATCGGACTAGCAGAGTCAATGAGCAGTTCTTC. Translation: CASSHRTSRVNEQFF. The chain carries TRBV6-5 and TRBJ2-1; 8 nucleotides align to TRBD2. Germline CDR1 reads MNHEY; CDR2 reads SVGAGI. The CDR3 runs 15 residues. The V and J ends lost 6 bases and 6 bases, in that order; junction bases with no gene match: 10.

This chain uses TRBV30 with TRBJ2-5; TRBD1 aligns across 7 bases. The J call may be in error: the DNA end matches TRBJ2-7 better. The CDR3 loop spans 12 amino acids. Germline V lookup: CDR1 GTSNPN, CDR2 SVGIG (reference sequence). The CDR3 sequence is CAWKGTADEQYF. The CDR3 DNA is TGTGCCTGGAAAGGGACAGCTGACGAGCAGTACTTC.

V is TRBV18 and J is TRBJ2-7; D unclear. Germline CDR1 reads KGHSH; CDR2 reads LQKENI. V was clipped by 2 bases and J by 4 bases, with 18 bases between them. This CDR3 has 16 amino acids. As DNA, the CDR3 is TGTGCCAGCTCACCAACAAATATGACATTCCGTTACGAGCAGTACTTC. Translating it yields CASSPTNMTFRYEQYF.

The CDR3 here is CASSLAGGLGNTIYF. The CDR3 bases are TGTGCCAGCAGCTTAGCCGGGGGGCTTGGAAACACCATATATTTT. The chain couples TRBV7-2 to TRBJ1-3, with D possibly being TRBD1 (6 bases). Germline CDR1 and CDR2: SGHTA and FQGNSA. This CDR3 has 15 amino acids. V lost 0 bases, J lost 3 bases, and 9 bases lay in between. Full variable domain (outside the CDR3, taken from reference TRBV7-2 and TRBJ1-3): GAGVSQSPSNKVTEKGKDVELRCDPISGHTALYWYRQSLGQGLEFLIYFQGNSAPDKSGLPSDRFSAERTGGSVSTLTIQRTQQEDSAVYLCASSLAGGLGNTIYFGEGSWLTVV.

The rearrangement joins TRBV5-1 to TRBJ2-5; TRBD2 aligns across 12 bases. TRBJ2-7 matches the DNA end more closely, so the J call is doubtful. Germline lookup yields CDR1 SGHRS and CDR2 YFSETQ. The length of the CDR3 is 14 residues. CDR3 coding DNA: TGCGCCAGCAGCTTGAGACTAGCGGGGGACGAGCAGTACTTC. Protein product: CASSLRLAGDEQYF.

This chain links TRBV2 with TRBJ2-1; tentative D call: TRBD2 (6 bases). Trimming left V 1 base short and J 2 bases short, with 9 bases between. CDR3 length: 15 residues. Germline loops: CDR1 SNHLY, CDR2 FYNNEI. As DNA, the CDR3 is TGTGCCAGCAGTGAAGGGACTAACACCTACAATGAGCAGTTCTTC. It is translated as CASSEGTNTYNEQFF.

The chain carries TRBV19 and TRBJ1-5, with D possibly matching TRBD1 (6 bases). Trimming pared 11 bases from V and 0 bases from J, leaving 11 bases between. Germline CDR1 reads LNHDA; CDR2 reads SQIVND (reference sequence). CDR3 length equals 13 residues. CDR3 coding DNA: TGTGCCGGGGGGGCTTATAGCAATCAGCCCCAGCATTTT. This codes for CAGGAYSNQPQHF. The full variable domain, its missing parts supplied by reference TRBV19 and TRBJ1-5, is DGGITQSPKYLFRKEGQNVTLSCEQNLNHDAMYWYRQDPGQGLRLIYYSQIVNDFQKGDIAEGYSVSREKKESFPLTVTSAQKNPTAFYLCAGGAYSNQPQHFGDGTRLSIL.

V usage is TRBV6-1 and J usage is TRBJ2-5; 9 nucleotides align to TRBD2. The length of the CDR3 is 19 residues. Per the germline V gene, CDR1 is MNHNS and CDR2 is SASEGT. Germline trimming cut 4 bases from V and 1 base from J; bases unmatched to any gene: 16. CDR3 loop: CASSARGSRSGGFQETQYF. As DNA, the CDR3 is TGTGCCAGCAGTGCGAGGGGGTCCCGTAGCGGGGGATTCCAAGAGACCCAGTACTTC.

This rearrangement joins TRBV4-3 to TRBJ2-7; TRBD2 matches 11 bases. Trimming removed 1 base from V and 4 bases from J; junction bases left unmatched: 9. The length of the CDR3 is 17 residues. Germline V gene sequence: CDR1 LGHNA, CDR2 YSLEER. The CDR3 sequence: CASSQVIATSGVYEQYF. CDR3 nucleotide sequence: TGCGCCAGCAGCCAAGTTATAGCGACTAGCGGGGTTTACGAGCAGTACTTC.

The chain is built from TRBV28 and TRBJ2-1; TRBD2 agrees at 8 bases. The germline V gene encodes CDR1 MDHEN and CDR2 SYDVKM. The CDR3 totals 11 residues. V lost 6 bases to trimming and J lost 12 bases; unmatched junction nucleotides: 4. CDR3 in DNA: TGTGCCAGCAGCCCGGGGGGGGCGCAGTTCTTC. This gives the protein CASSPGGAQFF.

The chain couples TRBV7-9 to TRBJ2-1; D uncertain. The germline gives CDR1 SEHNR, CDR2 FQNEAQ (reference sequence). This CDR3 has 11 amino acids. V was clipped by 5 bases and J by 12 bases, with 11 bases between them. CDR3 in DNA: TGTGCCAGCAGCCCTGGGCTGTGGCAGTTCTTC. This encodes CASSPGLWQFF.

The genes are TRBV7-2 and TRBJ2-7, with TRBD1 as a possible D gene (5 bases). Germline-derived CDR1 and CDR2 are SGHTA and FQGNSA. CDR3 length: 13 residues. With 3 bases removed from V and 4 bases from J, the gap between germline ends came to 10 bases. CDR3 protein: CASSLTVTYEQYF. The CDR3, as DNA: TGTGCCAGCAGCTTGACAGTAACTTACGAGCAGTACTTC.

The chain uses TRBV7-3 and TRBJ2-7; perhaps TRBD1 as D (6 bases). Germline V gives CDR1 SGHTA, CDR2 FQGTGA. The CDR3 runs 14 residues. V was shortened by 5 bases and J by 2 bases, with 13 bases between the two germline ends. This chain's CDR3 is CASSPADRPYEQYF. The CDR3 DNA follows: TGTGCCAGCAGCCCAGCGGACAGACCCTACGAGCAGTACTTC.

The chain links TRBV5-1 to TRBJ2-5, with 9 bases identical to TRBD1. The closer fit of TRBJ2-7 to the DNA end suggests the J call may be wrong. Germline CDR1 reads SGHRS; CDR2 reads YFSETQ. This CDR3 spans 15 amino acids. CDR3 region: CASTQDRDRAYEQYF. In DNA, the CDR3 is TGCGCCAGCACCCAAGACCGGGACAGGGCGTACGAGCAGTACTTC.

V usage is TRBV18 and J usage is TRBJ2-3; no reliable D call. CDR1 and CDR2 (germline): KGHSH, LQKENI. The CDR3 loop spans 14 amino acids. Trimming stripped 1 base from V and 1 base from J, with 6 bases between. In DNA form, the CDR3 reads TGTGCCAGCTCACCACTCACTCGCACAGATACGCAGTATTTT. Its translation: CASSPLTRTDTQYF.

This clone was seen a single time. The chain joins TRBV5-4 to TRBJ2-6; TRBD1 agrees at 8 bases. The CDR3 is 19 amino acids. Germline CDR1 reads SGHNT; CDR2 reads YYREEE (reference sequence). With 0 bases clipped from V and 2 bases from J, the junction kept 10 bases outside the gene matches. CDR3 DNA: TGTGCCAGCAGCTTGGGGGCAGGGGGCGGGATCACTGGGGCCAACGTCCTGACTTTC. This translates into CASSLGAGGGITGANVLTF. The full variable domain, its missing parts supplied by reference TRBV5-4 and TRBJ2-6, is ETGVTQSPTHLIKTRGQQVTLRCSSQSGHNTVSWYQQALGQGPQFIFQYYREEENGRGNFPPRFSGLQFPNYSSELNVNALELDDSALYLCASSLGAGGGITGANVLTFGAGSRLTVL.

V is TRBV10-3 and J is TRBJ2-5; TRBD1 matches 7 bases. With 11 bases clipped from V and 4 bases from J, the junction kept 19 bases outside the gene matches. Germline CDR1 ENHRY, CDR2 SYGVKD. CDR3 length: 16 amino acids. The CDR3 nucleotides are TGTGCCGCCAAAACCTCCCACAGGGGCGATGGAGAGACCCAGTACTTC. It codes for CAAKTSHRGDGETQYF.

This rearrangement joins TRBV4-2 to TRBJ1-1; tentative D call: TRBD1 (6 bases). The CDR3 spans 17 residues. V shed 1 base and J shed 1 base, with 16 bases lying between them. Germline CDR1 reads LGHNA; CDR2 reads YNFKEQ. CDR3 protein: CASSQVGTGLRNTEAFF. The CDR3 DNA is TGTGCCAGCAGCCAAGTAGGCACAGGGCTTAGGAACACTGAAGCTTTCTTT.

The rearrangement joins TRBV15 to TRBJ2-5; 7 positions match TRBD2. The V and J ends lost 2 bases and 2 bases, in that order; junction bases with no gene match: 5. Germline CDR1 LNHNV, CDR2 YYDKDF (reference sequence). The CDR3 is 15 residues long. This CDR3 is CATSRIAAGQETQYF. The CDR3 DNA is TGTGCCACCAGCAGAATAGCAGCGGGGCAAGAGACCCAGTACTTC. The whole variable domain, filled in from reference TRBV15 and TRBJ2-5, reads DAMVIQNPRYQVTQFGKPVTLSCSQTLNHNVMYWYQQKSSQAPKLLFHYYDKDFNNEADTPDNFQSRRPNTSFCFLDIRSPGLGDTAMYLCATSRIAAGQETQYFGPGTRLLVL.

This chain uses TRBV6-6 with TRBJ2-7; maybe TRBD1 (6 bases). Trimming left V 4 bases short and J 4 bases short, with 14 bases between. Germline values: CDR1 MNHNY, CDR2 SVGAGI (reference sequence). The CDR3 runs to 14 residues. The chain's CDR3 is CASSLGAAGYEQYF. The DNA for the CDR3 is TGTGCCAGCAGTTTGGGGGCCGCCGGGTACGAGCAGTACTTC.

The gene calls are TRBV4-2 and TRBJ2-3; D may be TRBD2 (6 bases). The CDR3 has 18 residues. V gave up 5 bases and J gave up 0 bases, with 21 bases separating them. Germline V gene data show CDR1 as LGHNA and CDR2 as YNFKEQ. CDR3 coding DNA: TGTGCCAGCAGCGCCGGGGGAGTCCGGGGGTTGAGCACAGATACGCAGTATTTT. This translates into CASSAGGVRGLSTDTQYF.

This chain joins TRBV19 and TRBJ2-1; D gene unclear. The germline CDR1 and CDR2 sequences are LNHDA and SQIVND (reference sequence). The CDR3 consists of 15 residues. Trimming left V 1 base short and J 0 bases short, with 7 bases between. CDR3: CASSIAGDSYNEQFF. CDR3 coding DNA: TGTGCCAGTAGTATAGCAGGCGACTCCTACAATGAGCAGTTCTTC.

The sample holds one count of this clone. The J gene is TRBJ1-1, the V gene TRBV10-3; a weak D match, TRBD1 (5 bases). CDR1 and CDR2 (germline): ENHRY, SYGVKD. Trimming took off 10 bases at V and 2 bases at J, with 14 bases between the two ends. The CDR3 totals 13 residues. The CDR3 loop is CATEGDSNTEAFF. DNA of the CDR3: TGTGCCACTGAAGGAGACAGTAACACTGAAGCTTTCTTT.